The 5 T cell receptor beta chains below all came from one sample that was sequenced in a study of blood T cell repertoires in COVID-19. Clones were sequenced by immunoSEQ multiplex PCR, and TCRdb holds only the in-frame ones, with some missing. The table has under 300,000 clones, approximately 84% seen once. Sequenced input: PBMCs or T cells enriched from blood (not recorded which). These receptor sequences come from a man aged 35 to 55 who had recovered from COVID-19.

The rearrangement uses TRBV30 and TRBJ1-3; D is possibly TRBD1 (5 bases). This CDR3 contains 12 residues. V lost 4 bases and J lost 3, with 7 bases in between. The V gene's germline CDR1 is GTSNPN and CDR2 SVGIG (reference sequence). Written as DNA, the CDR3 is TGTGCCTGGATACAGGATGGAAACACCATATATTTT. It codes for CAWIQDGNTIYF.

The CDR3 nucleotides are TGTGCCAGCAAGAGAATAGCGGGGGGCTCGGGCACAGATACGCAGTATTTT. Its protein product is CASKRIAGGSGTDTQYF. The chain employs TRBV3-1 (or the pseudogene TRBV3-2) and TRBJ2-3; 10 bases fit TRBD2. The CDR3 has 17 amino acids. CDR1 LGHDT and CDR2 YNNKEL come from the germline V gene (reference sequence). The V and J ends lost 7 bases and 1 base, in that order; junction bases with no gene match: 11.

The CDR3, as DNA: TGTGCCAGCAGCCAAGGGGGCAGGGCTATGACTGAAGCTTTCTTT. This translates into CASSQGGRAMTEAFF. This chain joins TRBV3-1 (or the pseudogene TRBV3-2) and TRBJ1-1, with D possibly TRBD1 on 5 matching bases. The V gene's germline CDR1 is LGHDT and CDR2 YNNKEL (reference sequence). The CDR3 covers 15 residues. Trimming pared 1 base from V and 5 bases from J, leaving 14 bases between.

V gene TRBV6-5 combines with J gene TRBJ2-3, with TRBD1 matching 12 bases. Trimming removed 6 bases from V and 8 bases from J; junction bases left unmatched: 6. CDR3 length: 14 residues. Germline assignment: CDR1 MNHEY and CDR2 SVGAGI. The CDR3 coding sequence is TGTGCCAGCAGGACCGGGACAGGGGGCAGTACGCAGTATTTT. This gives the protein CASRTGTGGSTQYF.

This chain joins TRBV27 and TRBJ2-3; possibly TRBD2 for D (6 bases). The ends were cut back, 6 bases at V and 2 bases at J, with 12 bases in the middle. The V gene's germline CDR1 is MNHEY and CDR2 SMNVEV (reference sequence). This CDR3 region has 14 residues. This CDR3 is CASSLSGYTDTQYF. CDR3 sequence (DNA): TGTGCCAGCAGCCTTAGCGGATACACAGATACGCAGTATTTT.